This T cell receptor (beta chain) was sequenced during a study of blood T cell repertoires in COVID-19. Study-level information: Donors in the United States, Italy and Spain gave samples during acute or convalescent COVID-19. Sources were T cells, B-cell-depleted T cells, or PBMCs; the material itself was cDNA or gDNA.

V lost 6 bases and J 5 bases, leaving 13 bases between the germline ends. The CDR3 consists of 13 residues. In germline, CDR1 is MDHEN, CDR2 SYDVKM. This clone was detected only once. As originally analysed: Estimation of nucleated cell counts relied on the amplification of reference gene primers. Some clones are missing from TCRdb's copy, which holds only in-frame ones; the method was immunoSEQ multiplex PCR. For V, J and clone size, that table is used; D and trimming come from the DNA. Altogether approximately 290,000 clones are present, roughly 84% being singletons, with the ten largest covering roughly 0.87%.

The chain carries TRBV28 and TRBJ1-2; D is ambiguous. The specimen was peripheral blood. The receptor was derived from a human donor with COVID-19, enrolled during active disease. The donor label of this sample is uncertain. DNA for the CDR3: TGTGCCAGCAGCCTCTTAGCCGGGTATGGCTACACCTTC. Translating gives CASSLLAGYGYTF.